This T cell receptor beta chain stems from a study of T cells after yellow fever vaccination. General study points: The study re-detected most primary-vaccination clones after the booster (under 97% CD4, 85% to 90% CD8).

This clonotype has just a few counts. The antigen is undetermined. TCRdb redid the calling of the 5' RACE reads with MiXCR, one entry per CDR3 protein. The sample holds roughly 250,000 distinct CDR3 sequences, roughly 13% seen once. CDR3 length: 13 amino acids. The V end was cut by 3 bases, the J end by 4 bases, with 8 bases between. The V and J genes are TRBV12-3 or TRBV12-4 and TRBJ2-3, with TRBD1 as a possible D gene (5 bases). The sample here was CD4+ T cells sorted from PBMCs, taken 45 days after the yellow fever booster vaccination. The receptor was isolated from a young man who received the YFV17D yellow fever vaccine. CDR3 residues: CASSFLGPDTQYF. CDR3 in DNA: TGTGCCAGCAGTTTCCTGGGGCCAGATACGCAGTATTTT.